This TCR beta chain is drawn from a study of blood T cell repertoires in COVID-19. The CDR3 runs to 13 residues. V lost 6 bases, J lost 6 bases, and 12 bases lay in between. Sequencing used immunoSEQ multiplex PCR; TCRdb keeps in-frame clones, though not all of them. The sample lists roughly 250,000 clones, 70% to 90% occurring once. The chain combines TRBV12-3 or TRBV12-4 with TRBJ2-1; D gene uncertain. The source material was PBMCs or T cells enriched from blood (not recorded which). This receptor was taken from a woman aged 40 to 50 with acute COVID-19. The CDR3 region is CASSSSPLNEQFF. Here the CDR3 DNA reads TGTGCCAGCAGCTCTTCCCCCCTCAATGAGCAGTTCTTC.